This T cell receptor beta chain was retrieved from a study of beta chain features in type 1 diabetes. Whole-study results and caveats: HLA effects on TCRB rearrangement stayed unresolved here. Sequencing of cDNA might inflate the share of cells that strongly express TCR. All four CD4+ subsets of Type 1 diabetes patients contained TCRB CDR3s that were moderately but significantly shorter. VDJ junctions in type 1 diabetes patients carried more deletions and fewer insertions.

Sorted cells reached over 95% purity in every population. Sequencing targeted expressed TCRB transcripts, as all isolated RNA had been reverse transcribed. The data were produced by immunoSEQ multiplex PCR, yet TCRdb's version contains in-frame clones alone and is incomplete. This repertoire shows 500,000 to 800,000 clones, roughly 12% found once; its top ten account for over 0.1%. Trimming pared 0 bases from V and 12 bases from J, leaving 5 bases between. Germline V CDR1 and CDR2: MNHNS, SASEGT. The CDR3 runs to 10 residues. This clone came up a few times. The antigen is undetermined. The V gene is TRBV6-1, the J gene TRBJ1-2, with D uncertain. The sequenced sample was naive CD4+ T cells from blood. The TCR comes from a man aged 25 to 45 with type 1 diabetes. This CDR3 reads CASSEASDTF. The CDR3 nucleotides read TGTGCCAGCAGTGAAGCGAGCGACACCTTC.